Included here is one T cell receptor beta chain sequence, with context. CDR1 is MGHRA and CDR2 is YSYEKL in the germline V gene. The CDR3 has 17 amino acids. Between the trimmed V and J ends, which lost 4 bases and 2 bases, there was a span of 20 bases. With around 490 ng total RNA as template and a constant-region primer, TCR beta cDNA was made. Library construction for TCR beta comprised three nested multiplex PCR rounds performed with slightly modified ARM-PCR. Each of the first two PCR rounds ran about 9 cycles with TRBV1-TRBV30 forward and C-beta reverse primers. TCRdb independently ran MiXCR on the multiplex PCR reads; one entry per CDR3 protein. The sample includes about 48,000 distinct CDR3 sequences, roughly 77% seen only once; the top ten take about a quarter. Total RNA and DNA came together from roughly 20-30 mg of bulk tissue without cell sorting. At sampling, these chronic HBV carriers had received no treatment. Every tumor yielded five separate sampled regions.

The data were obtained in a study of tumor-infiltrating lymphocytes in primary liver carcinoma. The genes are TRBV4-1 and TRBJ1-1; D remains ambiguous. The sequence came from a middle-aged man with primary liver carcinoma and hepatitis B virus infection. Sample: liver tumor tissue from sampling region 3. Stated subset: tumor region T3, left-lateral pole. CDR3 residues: CASSLEPPALLNTEAFF. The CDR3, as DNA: TGCGCCAGCAGCCTAGAGCCCCCTGCCCTCCTTAACACTGAAGCTTTCTTT.